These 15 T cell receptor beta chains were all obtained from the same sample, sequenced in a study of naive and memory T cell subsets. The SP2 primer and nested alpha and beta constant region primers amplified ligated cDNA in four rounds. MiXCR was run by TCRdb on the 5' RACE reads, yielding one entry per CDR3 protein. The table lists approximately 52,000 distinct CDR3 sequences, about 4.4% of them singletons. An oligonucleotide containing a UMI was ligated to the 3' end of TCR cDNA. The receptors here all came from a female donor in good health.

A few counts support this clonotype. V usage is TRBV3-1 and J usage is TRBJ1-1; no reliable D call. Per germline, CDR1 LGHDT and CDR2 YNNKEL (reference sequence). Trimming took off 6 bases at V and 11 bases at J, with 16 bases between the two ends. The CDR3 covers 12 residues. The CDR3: CASSPRAGKAFF. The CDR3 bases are TGTGCCAGCAGTCCAAGGGCCGGAAAGGCTTTCTTT.

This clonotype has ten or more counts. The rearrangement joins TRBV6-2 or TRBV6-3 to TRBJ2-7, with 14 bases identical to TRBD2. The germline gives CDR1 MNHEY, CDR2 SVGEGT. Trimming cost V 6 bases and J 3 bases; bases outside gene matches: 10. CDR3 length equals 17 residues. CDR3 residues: CASRVTSGRASFYEQYF. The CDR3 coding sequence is TGTGCCAGCAGAGTGACTAGCGGGAGGGCCTCATTCTACGAGCAGTACTTC.

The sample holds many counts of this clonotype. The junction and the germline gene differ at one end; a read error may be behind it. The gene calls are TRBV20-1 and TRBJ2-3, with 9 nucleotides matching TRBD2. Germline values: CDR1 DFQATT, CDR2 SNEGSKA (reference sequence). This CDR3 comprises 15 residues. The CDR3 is CSARGTSTVPDTQYF. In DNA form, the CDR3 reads TGCAGTGCAAGAGGGACTAGCACGGTCCCAGATACGCAGTATTTT.

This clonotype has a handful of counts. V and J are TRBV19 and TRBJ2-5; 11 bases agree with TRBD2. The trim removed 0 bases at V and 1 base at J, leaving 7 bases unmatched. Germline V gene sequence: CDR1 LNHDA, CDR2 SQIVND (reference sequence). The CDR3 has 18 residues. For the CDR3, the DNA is TGTGCCAGTAGTATAGAAGGCCGACTAGCGGGGCTCCAAGAGACCCAGTACTTC. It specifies CASSIEGRLAGLQETQYF.

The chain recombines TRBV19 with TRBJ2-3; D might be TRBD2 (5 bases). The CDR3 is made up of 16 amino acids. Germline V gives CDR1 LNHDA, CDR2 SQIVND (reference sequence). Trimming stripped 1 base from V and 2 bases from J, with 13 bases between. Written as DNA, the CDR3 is TGTGCCAGTAGTATAGGACGAGGGAGACCCACAGATACGCAGTATTTT. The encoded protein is CASSIGRGRPTDTQYF. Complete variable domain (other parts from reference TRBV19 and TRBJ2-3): DGGITQSPKYLFRKEGQNVTLSCEQNLNHDAMYWYRQDPGQGLRLIYYSQIVNDFQKGDIAEGYSVSREKKESFPLTVTSAQKNPTAFYLCASSIGRGRPTDTQYFGPGTRLTVL.

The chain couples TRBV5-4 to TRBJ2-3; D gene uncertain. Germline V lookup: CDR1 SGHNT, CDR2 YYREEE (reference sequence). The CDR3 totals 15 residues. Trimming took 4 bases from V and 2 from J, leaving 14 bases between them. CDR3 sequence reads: CASSQTETLTDTQYF. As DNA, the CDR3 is TGTGCCAGCAGCCAAACCGAGACGCTCACAGATACGCAGTATTTT.

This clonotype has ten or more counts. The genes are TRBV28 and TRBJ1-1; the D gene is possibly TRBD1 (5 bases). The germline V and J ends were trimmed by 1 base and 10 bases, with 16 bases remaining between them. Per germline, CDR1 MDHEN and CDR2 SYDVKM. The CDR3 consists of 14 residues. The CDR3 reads CASSLFPPPGAAFF. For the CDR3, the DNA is TGTGCCAGCAGTTTATTCCCCCCCCCTGGGGCAGCTTTCTTT.

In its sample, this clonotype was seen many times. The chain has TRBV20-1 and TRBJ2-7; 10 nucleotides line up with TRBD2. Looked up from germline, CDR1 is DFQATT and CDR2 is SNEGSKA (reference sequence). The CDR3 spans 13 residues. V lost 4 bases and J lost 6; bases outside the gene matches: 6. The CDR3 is CSAKLAGLLEQYF. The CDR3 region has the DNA TGCAGTGCTAAACTAGCGGGACTGCTCGAGCAGTACTTC.

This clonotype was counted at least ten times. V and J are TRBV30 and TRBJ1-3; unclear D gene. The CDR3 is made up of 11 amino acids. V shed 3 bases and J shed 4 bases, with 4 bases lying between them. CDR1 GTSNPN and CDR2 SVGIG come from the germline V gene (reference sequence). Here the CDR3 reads CAWRGGNTIYF. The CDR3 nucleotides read TGTGCCTGGAGAGGCGGAAACACCATATATTTT.

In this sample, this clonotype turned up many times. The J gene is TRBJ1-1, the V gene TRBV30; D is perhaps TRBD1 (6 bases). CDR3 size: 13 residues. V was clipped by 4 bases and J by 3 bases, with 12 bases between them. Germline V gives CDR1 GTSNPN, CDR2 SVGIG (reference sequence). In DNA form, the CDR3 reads TGTGCCTGGACTAGGGGGAAGGACACTGAAGCTTTCTTT. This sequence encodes CAWTRGKDTEAFF. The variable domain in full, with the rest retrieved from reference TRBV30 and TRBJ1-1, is SQTIHQWPATLVQPVGSPLSLECTVEGTSNPNLYWYRQAAGRGLQLLFYSVGIGQISSEVPQNLSASRPQDRQFILSSKKLLLSDSGFYLCAWTRGKDTEAFFGQGTRLTVV.

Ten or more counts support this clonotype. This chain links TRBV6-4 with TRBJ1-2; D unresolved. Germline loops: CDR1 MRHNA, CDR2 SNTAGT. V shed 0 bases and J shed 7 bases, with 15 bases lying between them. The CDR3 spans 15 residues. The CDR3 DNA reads TGTGCCAGCAGTGACTCAGATTATCGTTTAGGTGGCTACACCTTC. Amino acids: CASSDSDYRLGGYTF.

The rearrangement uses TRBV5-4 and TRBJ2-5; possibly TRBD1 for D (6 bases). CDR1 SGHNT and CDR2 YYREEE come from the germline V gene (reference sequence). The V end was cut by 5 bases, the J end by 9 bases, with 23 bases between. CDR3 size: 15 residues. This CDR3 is CASSPTGGQRWAQYF. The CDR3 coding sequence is TGTGCCAGCAGTCCGACAGGTGGTCAGAGGTGGGCCCAGTACTTC. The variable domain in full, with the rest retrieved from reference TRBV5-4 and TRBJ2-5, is ETGVTQSPTHLIKTRGQQVTLRCSSQSGHNTVSWYQQALGQGPQFIFQYYREEENGRGNFPPRFSGLQFPNYSSELNVNALELDDSALYLCASSPTGGQRWAQYFGPGTRLLVL.

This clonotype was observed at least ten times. Here the CDR3 DNA reads TGTGCCACCGCCTGGGGAAACTATGGCTACACCTTC. Its protein is CATAWGNYGYTF. V gene TRBV7-9 combines with J gene TRBJ1-2; no clear D gene. The CDR3 contains 12 residues. Per the germline V gene, CDR1 is SEHNR and CDR2 is FQNEAQ (reference sequence). The V end was cut by 10 bases, the J end by 2 bases, with 11 bases between.

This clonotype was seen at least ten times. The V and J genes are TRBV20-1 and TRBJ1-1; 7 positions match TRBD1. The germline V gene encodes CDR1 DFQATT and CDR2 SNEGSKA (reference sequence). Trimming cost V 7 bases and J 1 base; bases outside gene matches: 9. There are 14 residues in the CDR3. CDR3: CSVNRGGANTEAFF. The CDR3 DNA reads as TGCAGTGTGAACAGGGGAGGCGCGAACACTGAAGCTTTCTTT.

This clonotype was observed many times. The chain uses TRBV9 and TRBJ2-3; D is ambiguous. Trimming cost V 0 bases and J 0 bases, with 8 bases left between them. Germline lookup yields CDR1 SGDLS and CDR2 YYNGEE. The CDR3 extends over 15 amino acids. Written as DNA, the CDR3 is TGTGCCAGCAGCGTAGGGGCCCTCAGCACAGATACGCAGTATTTT. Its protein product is CASSVGALSTDTQYF.